Listed below are T cell receptor beta chains from one sample, sequenced in a study of Graves' ophthalmopathy and Graves' hyperthyroidism. One entry per CDR3 protein results from TCRdb running MiXCR on the multiplex PCR reads. The sample consists of a few hundred thousand distinct CDR3 sequences, around 16% of them appearing once. Sequenced input: peripheral blood. These receptors were taken from a woman in her late teens or twenties with Graves' ophthalmopathy. The CDR3 runs from the conserved cysteine through the conserved F or W. Expanded clones are given a class, and other clones once, few, many or no size at all.

TRBV6-1	TRBJ2-7	-	CASRFGTGEYEQYF
TRBV3-1	TRBJ1-1	-	CASSPRTGPGTEAFF
TRBV12-3/TRBV12-4	TRBJ1-5	many	CASRPSMGVGQPQHF
TRBV12-3/TRBV12-4	TRBJ2-4	many	CASTLRKRNIQYF
TRBV4-2	TRBJ1-2	many	CASSWGQGDDYGYTF
TRBV4-3	TRBJ2-2	-	CASSQDQGAPGELFF
TRBV7-8	TRBJ2-5	many	CASRRGLETQYF
TRBV28	TRBJ1-5	many	CASSLLSAWNQPQHF
TRBV9	TRBJ2-7	many	CASSVEAECEQYF
TRBV10-2	TRBJ2-2	many	CASSDFPQRPPSGELFF
TRBV27	TRBJ1-2	-	CASSLGWGTGGGYTF
TRBV12-3/TRBV12-4	TRBJ1-2	-	CASSSLGENGYTF
TRBV12-3/TRBV12-4	TRBJ1-5	many	CASTMVGNNQPQHF
TRBV4-2	TRBJ1-1	many	CASSQDLVADTEAFF
TRBV19	TRBJ2-4	many	CASVSTGSIQYF
TRBV20-1	TRBJ2-5	-	CSQVDGARETQYF
TRBV5-1	TRBJ2-5	many	CASSFVQGQETQYF
TRBV12-3/TRBV12-4	TRBJ1-1	many	CASSLKGTNTEAFF
TRBV19	TRBJ1-2	many	CASSHRAVHGYTF
TRBV9	TRBJ2-7	few	CASSVGLAEEFSYEQYF
TRBV5-6	TRBJ2-7	few	CASSDAVNEQYF
TRBV6-5	TRBJ1-5	many	CASSYLGDNQPQHF
TRBV30	TRBJ2-5	many	CAWSVSGETQYF
TRBV6-1	TRBJ2-2	many	CASSVVTNTGELFF
TRBV5-1	TRBJ2-7	-	CASNRDNTYEQYF
TRBV19	TRBJ1-1	many	CASSILDGSTEAFF
TRBV2	TRBJ2-7	many	CASSEAGGRYGQYF
TRBV5-1	TRBJ1-1	many	CASSFDITNTEAFF
TRBV10-2	TRBJ2-2	-	CASRAGSGTGELFF
TRBV6-2/TRBV6-3	TRBJ2-7	many	CASSSVLSGRGPGEQYF
TRBV11-2	TRBJ2-7	-	CASSIGLAGTEYEQYF
TRBV11-2	TRBJ2-2	-	CASSSGRGLSNTGELFF
TRBV19	TRBJ1-1	few	CASSIEGLLNTEAFF
TRBV19	TRBJ1-1	many	CASLGQGRTEAFF
TRBV6-2/TRBV6-3	TRBJ1-1	few	CASKPGRTEAFF
TRBV30	TRBJ2-2	many	CAWRGTGRVGELFF
TRBV12-3/TRBV12-4	TRBJ1-5	many	CASSLKSGDSNQPQHF
TRBV6-2/TRBV6-3	TRBJ1-2	few	CASSSDLYGYTF
TRBV30	TRBJ2-7	many	CAGGQGAYEQYF
TRBV12-3/TRBV12-4	TRBJ1-1	many	CASSLATGVTTEAFF
TRBV7-8	TRBJ2-5	-	CASSLAGAGSVETQYF
TRBV4-3	TRBJ1-1	many	CASGLDGEAFF
TRBV7-8	TRBJ2-5	-	CASRRQGEGETQYF